The rows below give T cell receptor beta chains drawn from one sample of a study of blood T cell repertoires in COVID-19. The table came from immunoSEQ multiplex PCR; TCRdb's copy has only in-frame clones and leaves some out. The data hold roughly 310,000 clones, with 90% observed a single time. What was sequenced was peripheral blood. These TCRs come from a woman in her twenties or thirties with COVID-19, enrolled during active disease. The CDR3 runs from the conserved cysteine through the conserved F or W. D genes are given only for firm matches. A clone size is listed for some rows: how often the clone was seen (once, few, many), or a class if it is expanded.

v_gene	d_gene	abundance	j_gene	len	CDR3nt	CDR3aa
TRBV3-1/TRBV3-2	-	-	TRBJ2-7	13	TGTGCCAGCAGCCCAAGCGCCCCCTACGAGCAGTACTTC	CASSPSAPYEQYF
TRBV19	-	-	TRBJ1-5	12	TGTGCCAGTAGTATACGGGATCAGCCCCAGCATTTT	CASSIRDQPQHF
TRBV6-5	TRBD1	-	TRBJ1-2	14	TGTGCCAGCAGTTCGCGACAGGGTTACTATGGCTACACCTTC	CASSSRQGYYGYTF
TRBV19	TRBD2	-	TRBJ2-1	15	TGTGCCAGTAGTATCGCCAGCGGGGTTTACAATGAGCAGTTCTTC	CASSIASGVYNEQFF
TRBV7-9	-	once	TRBJ1-4	15	TGTGCCAGCAGCTTAGGAGGACAACGATGGGAAAAACTGTTTTTT	CASSLGGQRWEKLFF
TRBV5-1	TRBD2	-	TRBJ2-7	16	TGCGCCAGCAGCTTGGCCTATAGCGGGAGCTCCTACGAGCAGTACTTC	CASSLAYSGSSYEQYF
TRBV15	TRBD1	-	TRBJ2-3	17	TGTGCCACCAGCAGAGACGTATTTCAGGGGGCCGGAGATACGCAGTATTTT	CATSRDVFQGAGDTQYF
TRBV5-6	-	once	TRBJ2-7	11	TGTGCCAGCAGCACCCGGGGAGAGCAGTACTTC	CASSTRGEQYF
TRBV10-3	-	-	TRBJ2-7	16	TGTGCCATCAGTGGAGGGAGGGGGGAGAGACCCTACGAGCAGTACTTC	CAISGGRGERPYEQYF
TRBV28	-	-	TRBJ1-2	14	TGTGCCAGCAGTTTACACGAGGAGGGATATGGCTACACCTTC	CASSLHEEGYGYTF
TRBV5-4	-	once	TRBJ1-1	12	TGTGCCAGCAGCTTCGGGGGGCCAGAAGCTTTCTTT	CASSFGGPEAFF
TRBV4-1	TRBD1	-	TRBJ1-2	15	TGCGCCAGCAGCCAAAAGGGACAGGGCCTCTATGGCTACACCTTC	CASSQKGQGLYGYTF
TRBV28	TRBD2	-	TRBJ2-5	17	TGTGCCAGCAGCTCCGCTTCCCTAGCGGGAGTACAGGAGACCCAGTACTTC	CASSSASLAGVQETQYF
TRBV12-3/TRBV12-4	TRBD1	-	TRBJ2-1	13	TGTGCCAGCAAGACAGGGGAGGACAATGAGCAGTTCTTC	CASKTGEDNEQFF
TRBV11-2	-	-	TRBJ2-7	14	TGTGCCAGCAGCTTAGGAACCATCGGCTACGAGCAGTACTTC	CASSLGTIGYEQYF